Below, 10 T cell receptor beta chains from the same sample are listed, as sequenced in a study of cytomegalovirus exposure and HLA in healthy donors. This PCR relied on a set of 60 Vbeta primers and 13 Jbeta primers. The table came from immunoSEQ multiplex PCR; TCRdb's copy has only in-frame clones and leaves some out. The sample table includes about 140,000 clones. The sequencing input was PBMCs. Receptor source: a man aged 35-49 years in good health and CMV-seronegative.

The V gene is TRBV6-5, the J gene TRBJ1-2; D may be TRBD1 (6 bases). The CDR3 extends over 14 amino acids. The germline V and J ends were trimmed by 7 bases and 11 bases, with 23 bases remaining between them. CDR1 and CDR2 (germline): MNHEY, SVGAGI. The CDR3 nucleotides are TGTGCCAGCATTCGACAGGCCAATGGGAGGGATTACACCTTC. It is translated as CASIRQANGRDYTF.

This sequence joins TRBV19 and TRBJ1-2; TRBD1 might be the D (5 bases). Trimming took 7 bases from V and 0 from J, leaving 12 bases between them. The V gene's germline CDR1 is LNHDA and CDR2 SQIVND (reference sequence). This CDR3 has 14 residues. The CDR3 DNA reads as TGTGCCAGTACCACGGGCAGGGCTAACTATGGCTACACCTTC. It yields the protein CASTTGRANYGYTF.

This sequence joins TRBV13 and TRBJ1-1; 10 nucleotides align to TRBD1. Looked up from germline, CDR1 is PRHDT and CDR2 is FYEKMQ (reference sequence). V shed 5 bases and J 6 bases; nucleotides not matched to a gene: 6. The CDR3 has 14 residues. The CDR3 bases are TGTGCCAGCAGCCGGACAGGGGGGGTTTCTGAAGCTTTCTTT. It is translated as CASSRTGGVSEAFF.

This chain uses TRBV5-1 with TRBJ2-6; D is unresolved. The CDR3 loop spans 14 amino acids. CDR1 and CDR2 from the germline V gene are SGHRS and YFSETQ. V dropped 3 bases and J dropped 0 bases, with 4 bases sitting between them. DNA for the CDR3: TGCGCCAGCAGCTATAGCTCTGGGGCCAACGTCCTGACTTTC. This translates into CASSYSSGANVLTF.

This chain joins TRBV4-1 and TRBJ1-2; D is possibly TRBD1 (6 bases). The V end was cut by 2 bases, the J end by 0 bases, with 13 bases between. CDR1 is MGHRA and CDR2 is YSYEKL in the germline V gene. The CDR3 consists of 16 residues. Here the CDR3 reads CASSQLSDRANYGYTF. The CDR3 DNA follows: TGCGCCAGCAGCCAACTATCGGACAGAGCTAACTATGGCTACACCTTC.

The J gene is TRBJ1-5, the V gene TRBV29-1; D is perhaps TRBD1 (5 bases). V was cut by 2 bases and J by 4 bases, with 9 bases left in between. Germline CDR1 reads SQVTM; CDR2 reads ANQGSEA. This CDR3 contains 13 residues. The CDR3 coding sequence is TGCAGCGTTGAACCAGGGATGAATCAGCCCCAGCATTTT. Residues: CSVEPGMNQPQHF.

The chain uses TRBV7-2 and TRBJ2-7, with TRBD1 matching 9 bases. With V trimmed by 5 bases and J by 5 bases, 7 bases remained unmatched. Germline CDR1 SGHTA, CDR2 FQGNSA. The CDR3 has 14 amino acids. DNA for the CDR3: TGTGCCAGCAGCCTAGGACAGGGGAGGCACGAGCAGTACTTC. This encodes CASSLGQGRHEQYF.

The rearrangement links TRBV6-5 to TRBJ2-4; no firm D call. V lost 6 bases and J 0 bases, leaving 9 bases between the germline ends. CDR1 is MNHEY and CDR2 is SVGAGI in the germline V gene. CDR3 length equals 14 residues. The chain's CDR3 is CASSRLIAKNIQYF. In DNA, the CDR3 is TGTGCCAGCAGCAGGTTAATAGCCAAAAACATTCAGTACTTC.

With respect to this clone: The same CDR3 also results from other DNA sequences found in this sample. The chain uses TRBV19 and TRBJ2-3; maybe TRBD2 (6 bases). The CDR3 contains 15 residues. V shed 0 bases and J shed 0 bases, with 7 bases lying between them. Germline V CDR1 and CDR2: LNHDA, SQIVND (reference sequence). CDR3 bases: TGTGCCAGTAGTATAGACGGGGGAAGCACAGATACGCAGTATTTT. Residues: CASSIDGGSTDTQYF.

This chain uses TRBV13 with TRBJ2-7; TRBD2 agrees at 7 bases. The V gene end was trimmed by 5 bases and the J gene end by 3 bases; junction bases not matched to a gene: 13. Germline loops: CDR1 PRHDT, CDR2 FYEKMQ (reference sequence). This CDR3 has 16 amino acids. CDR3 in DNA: TGTGCCAGCAGCCGTCTCTTGGCGGGGGAATACTACGAGCAGTACTTC. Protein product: CASSRLLAGEYYEQYF.